The 8 T cell receptor beta chains in this list originate from one sample, sequenced in a study of blood T cells in healthy people across ages. Then a second PCR, running roughly 6 to 11 cycles, was carried out with a sample-barcoded 5' primer and a J-beta primer mix. TCRdb reprocessed the 5' RACE reads via MiXCR and lists one record per CDR3 protein. The data show approximately 810,000 distinct CDR3 sequences, about 28% seen once. The sample comprised blood. These receptors were taken from a woman of 80 years or more in good health.

This clonotype has more than one count but fewer than ten. This chain connects TRBV11-3 to TRBJ2-7; a possible D gene is TRBD2 (5 bases). Trimming took off 3 bases at V and 5 bases at J, with 11 bases between the two ends. Germline CDR1 is SGHNT and CDR2 is YENEEA. The CDR3 totals 13 residues. The CDR3 DNA is TGTGCCAGCAGCTTTGGGAGCGCCGACGAGCAGTACTTC. This translates into CASSFGSADEQYF. The entire variable domain, with the rest obtained from reference TRBV11-3 and TRBJ2-7, is as follows: EAGVVQSPRYKIIEKKQPVAFWCNPISGHNTLYWYLQNLGQGPELLIRYENEEAVDDSQLPKDRFSAERLKGVDSTLKIQPAELGDSAVYLCASSFGSADEQYFGPGTRLTVT.

On this clonotype itself: The junction and the germline gene differ at one end; a read error may be behind it. The chain joins TRBV12-3 or TRBV12-4 to TRBJ2-1; 11 bases are shared with TRBD2. There are 14 residues in the CDR3. DNA for the CDR3: TGTGCCAGCAGTATAGCGGGAGGGTCCAATGAGCAGTTCTTC. Residues: CASSIAGGSNEQFF.

This clonotype was recorded many times. This sequence joins TRBV5-1 and TRBJ2-7; D could derive from TRBD1 or TRBD2 (5 bases each). CDR1 is SGHRS, CDR2 YFSETQ, per germline. V was clipped by 0 bases and J by 2 bases, with 9 bases between them. This CDR3 spans 14 amino acids. The CDR3 sequence is CASSLGDGPYEQYF. The CDR3 coding sequence is TGCGCCAGCAGCTTGGGGGACGGTCCCTACGAGCAGTACTTC.

In regard to this clonotype: A much larger clone differs from this one at a single base, so this may be a read error. V gene TRBV20-1 combines with J gene TRBJ2-5; no clear D gene. V was cut by 7 bases and J by 7 bases, with 19 bases left in between. The CDR3 covers 13 residues. In germline, CDR1 is DFQATT, CDR2 SNEGSKA (reference sequence). Here the CDR3 reads CSVPISSRGTQYF. In DNA, the CDR3 is TGCAGTGTTCCAATATCCAGCCGAGGGACCCAGTACTTC.

This clonotype was counted at least ten times. The genes are TRBV7-6 and TRBJ1-5; D remains unclear. V was cut by 1 base and J by 9 bases, with 13 bases left in between. CDR3 size: 14 residues. Germline values: CDR1 SGHVS, CDR2 FNYEAQ. DNA for the CDR3: TGTGCCAGCAGCTTAGGCGAGGGAGGGCGGCCCCAGCATTTT. Translating it yields CASSLGEGGRPQHF.

This clonotype was counted at least ten times. CDR3 nucleotide sequence: TGTGCCGAGCGGGGGAGATATGGCTACACCTTC. This gives the protein CAERGRYGYTF. The genes are TRBV30 and TRBJ1-2; a possible D gene is TRBD1 (5 bases). CDR3 length: 11 residues. Germline V gene data show CDR1 as GTSNPN and CDR2 as SVGIG (reference sequence). V was trimmed by 8 bases and J by 5 bases, leaving 12 bases between them.

This clonotype has a single count. V and J are TRBV28 and TRBJ2-7; maybe TRBD1 (6 bases). The CDR3 runs to 13 residues. Germline CDR1 reads MDHEN; CDR2 reads SYDVKM. The germline V and J ends were trimmed by 2 bases and 4 bases, with 9 bases remaining between them. CDR3: CASSLRQEYEQYF. In DNA form, the CDR3 reads TGTGCCAGCAGTTTAAGACAGGAGTACGAGCAGTACTTC. The entire variable domain, with the rest obtained from reference TRBV28 and TRBJ2-7, is as follows: DVKVTQSSRYLVKRTGEKVFLECVQDMDHENMFWYRQDPGLGLRLIYFSYDVKMKEKGDIPEGYSVSREKKERFSLILESASTNQTSMYLCASSLRQEYEQYFGPGTRLTVT.

This clonotype was found many times. This chain uses TRBV28 with TRBJ2-3; D assignment may be TRBD1 or TRBD2 (6 bases each). The CDR3 length is 15 residues. The V end lost 2 bases, the J end lost 4 bases, and 13 bases lay between the germline ends. Germline-derived CDR1 and CDR2 are MDHEN and SYDVKM. The CDR3 nucleotides read TGTGCCAGCAGTTTAGGGGGGCAGAGTGCAGATACGCAGTATTTT. It encodes CASSLGGQSADTQYF.